Detailed here is one TCR beta chain. The target antigen is unknown. Clones were sequenced by immunoSEQ multiplex PCR, and TCRdb holds only the in-frame ones, with some missing. The sample has roughly 140,000 clones, 75% to 85% seen once. Trimming pared 3 bases from V and 6 bases from J, leaving 11 bases between. CDR3 size: 14 residues. Germline CDR1 is LGHDT and CDR2 is YNNKEL (reference sequence). The data derive from a study of T cell responses to AZD1222 COVID-19 vaccine. The study, taken as a whole, reports: Across spike, vaccine-associated CD4 TCRs were found, dominant at 160-218 and 743-854. The study found Spike-specific TCR breadth and depth rose after two AZD1222 doses. In a largely white British group with more females than males, clonal diversity was possibly underestimated. Reportedly, nearly half of unique spike TCRs recognized epitopes outside B.1.351/B.1.1.7 mutations.

V usage is TRBV3-1 (or the pseudogene TRBV3-2) and J usage is TRBJ1-4; the D gene is possibly TRBD1 (6 bases). The source was peripheral blood, collected on day 0 of MenACWY control vaccination. The TCR sequence derives from an adult in good health. CDR3 loop: CASSHAHRDEKLFF. CDR3 in DNA: TGTGCCAGCAGCCACGCCCACAGGGATGAAAAACTGTTTTTT.